The present T cell receptor (beta chain) was sequenced within a study of blood T cells in healthy people across ages. Primers used in a second PCR of about 6 to 11 cycles were a sample-barcoded 5' primer and a J-beta primer mix. TCRdb processed the 5' RACE reads anew with MiXCR; each CDR3 protein has one entry. This table has more than 650,000 distinct CDR3 sequences, about 20% appearing once. The CDR3 runs 14 residues. The V end lost 6 bases, the J end lost 4 bases, and 15 bases lay between the germline ends. The chain uses TRBV12-3 or TRBV12-4 and TRBJ1-1; D not resolved. Sequencing was done on a sample of blood. The clonotype was recovered from a man in his 70s in good health. The CDR3 nucleotides are TGTGCCAGCAGGGGCTCGGGTACGGCCACTGAAGCTTTCTTT. Its translation: CASRGSGTATEAFF.